The 27 T cell receptor beta chains below come from one sample, sequenced in a study of T cell responses to AZD1222 COVID-19 vaccine. Using immunoSEQ multiplex PCR, the repertoire was profiled, and TCRdb retains in-frame clones only, with some absent. The data hold some 150,000 clones, with more than 85% observed a single time. Source: peripheral blood, taken 28 days after the second AZD1222 dose. The receptors here all came from an adult who received the AZD1222 COVID-19 vaccine.

V usage is TRBV3-1 (or the pseudogene TRBV3-2) and J usage is TRBJ2-3; possibly TRBD2 for D (6 bases). V gave up 7 bases and J gave up 0 bases, with 11 bases separating them. Looked up from germline, CDR1 is LGHDT and CDR2 is YNNKEL (reference sequence). This CDR3 is 14 amino acids long. The CDR3 nucleotides read TGTGCCAGCACCAGACTAGTTAGCACAGATACGCAGTATTTT. Protein product: CASTRLVSTDTQYF.

In this sample, this clone turned up once. The CDR3 reads CATSREGGSSNGYTF. CDR3 DNA sequence: TGTGCCACCAGCAGAGAAGGAGGGAGCTCTAACGGCTACACCTTC. The chain combines TRBV15 with TRBJ1-2; D gene unclear. The CDR3 sequence is 15 residues long. V shed 0 bases and J shed 8 bases, with 16 bases lying between them. The germline V gene has CDR1 LNHNV and CDR2 YYDKDF (reference sequence).

V and J are TRBV6-2 or TRBV6-3 and TRBJ1-6; no definite D call. The CDR3 runs to 16 residues. With 6 bases removed from V and 7 bases from J, the gap between germline ends came to 19 bases. Germline-derived CDR1 and CDR2 are MNHEY and SVGEGT. DNA for the CDR3: TGTGCCAGCAGCGGATATACGGGGTTCGGCAATTCACCCCTCCACTTT. Protein product: CASSGYTGFGNSPLHF.

About this clone: Additional DNA sequences in this sample encode the identical CDR3. V usage is TRBV12-3 or TRBV12-4 and J usage is TRBJ1-1, with 8 positions matching TRBD1. V gave up 6 bases and J gave up 6 bases; unmatched junction bases: 6. CDR3 size: 13 residues. In DNA, the CDR3 is TGTGCCAGCAGAGAACAGGGGGTCTCTGAAGCTTTCTTT. Protein product: CASREQGVSEAFF.

V is TRBV28 and J is TRBJ2-1, with TRBD1 identical over 8 bases. Looked up from germline, CDR1 is MDHEN and CDR2 is SYDVKM. V dropped 6 bases and J dropped 8; count of bases not matched to a gene: 12. The CDR3 covers 15 residues. CDR3 coding DNA: TGTGCCAGCAGCAACGGACAGGGCGGTGTCGATGAGCAGTTCTTC. Protein product: CASSNGQGGVDEQFF.

This chain joins TRBV20-1 and TRBJ2-3, with TRBD2 identical over 14 bases. The germline gives CDR1 DFQATT, CDR2 SNEGSKA (reference sequence). This CDR3 is 16 amino acids long. The V segment lost 5 bases and the J segment 6 bases; nucleotides outside the gene matches: 10. CDR3 DNA: TGCAGTGCTCGTGGGACTAGCGGGAGACCGGCGGATACGCAGTATTTT. As protein: CSARGTSGRPADTQYF.

The gene calls are TRBV2 and TRBJ1-1; a possible D gene is TRBD1 (5 bases). This CDR3 spans 13 amino acids. Between the trimmed V and J ends, which lost 10 bases and 0 bases, there was a span of 12 bases. Germline-derived CDR1 and CDR2 are SNHLY and FYNNEI. The CDR3 loop reads CANLYRLNTEAFF. The CDR3 DNA follows: TGTGCCAACTTGTACAGGTTGAACACTGAAGCTTTCTTT.

This chain uses TRBV6-6 with TRBJ2-3; 9 bases map to TRBD2. The CDR3 sequence is 15 residues long. V lost 4 bases to trimming and J lost 6 bases; unmatched junction nucleotides: 8. Per germline, CDR1 MNHNY and CDR2 SVGAGI (reference sequence). DNA of the CDR3: TGTGCCAGCAGTTTTCTGGTAGCGGGAGCTGATACGCAGTATTTT. Its translation: CASSFLVAGADTQYF.

The chain employs TRBV6-2 or TRBV6-3 and TRBJ2-2, with 12 bases lining up with TRBD2. CDR3 length: 15 residues. V was pared by 6 bases and J by 7 bases, with 6 bases of the junction left unmatched. Germline CDR1 is MNHEY and CDR2 is SVGEGT. The CDR3 protein is CASSRLAGAVGELFF. CDR3 nucleotide sequence: TGTGCCAGCAGCCGACTAGCGGGAGCTGTCGGGGAGCTGTTTTTT.

This clone was seen only once. This chain joins TRBV7-2 and TRBJ2-7; 12 bases line up with TRBD2. The V and J ends lost 3 bases and 0 bases, in that order; junction bases with no gene match: 6. CDR3 length: 17 amino acids. Germline V CDR1 and CDR2: SGHTA, FQGNSA. The CDR3 reads CASSFLAGGDSSYEQYF. The DNA of the CDR3 is TGTGCCAGCAGCTTCCTAGCGGGAGGGGACAGCTCCTACGAGCAGTACTTC. The full variable domain, with the rest looked up from reference TRBV7-2 and TRBJ2-7, is GAGVSQSPSNKVTEKGKDVELRCDPISGHTALYWYRQSLGQGLEFLIYFQGNSAPDKSGLPSDRFSAERTGGSVSTLTIQRTQQEDSAVYLCASSFLAGGDSSYEQYFGPGTRLTVT.

V usage is TRBV11-2 and J usage is TRBJ2-1, with D perhaps matching TRBD2 (5 bases). This CDR3 is 17 amino acids long. Germline V gene sequence: CDR1 SGHAT, CDR2 FQNNGV. Between the trimmed V and J ends, which lost 2 bases and 9 bases, there was a span of 23 bases. The CDR3 region is CASSLTGGGLVLSEQFF. CDR3 bases: TGTGCCAGCAGCTTAACTGGTGGCGGGTTGGTGCTCAGTGAGCAGTTCTTC.

This clone was observed a single time. This chain uses TRBV30 with TRBJ1-4, with D uncertain. Trimming removed 3 bases at V and 4 bases at J, with 12 bases between. The CDR3 is 14 residues long. The germline V gene encodes CDR1 GTSNPN and CDR2 SVGIG (reference sequence). The CDR3 DNA is TGTGCCTGGAGCGACGGGAGGCTTAATGAAAAACTGTTTTTT. Translated, it gives CAWSDGRLNEKLFF.

The genes are TRBV24-1 and TRBJ2-3; D gene ambiguous. Germline lookup yields CDR1 KGHDR and CDR2 SFDVKD. Trimming took off 3 bases at V and 5 bases at J, with 11 bases between the two ends. There are 14 residues in the CDR3. CDR3 in amino acids: CATSDPDLRDTQYF. CDR3 in DNA: TGTGCCACCAGTGATCCTGACTTGAGAGATACGCAGTATTTT.

This rearrangement joins TRBV19 to TRBJ2-6; D remains ambiguous. This CDR3 is 16 amino acids long. V lost 5 bases to trimming and J lost 0 bases, with 11 bases between them. Germline V CDR1 and CDR2: LNHDA, SQIVND (reference sequence). The CDR3 loop reads CASSFSWDSGANVLTF. DNA of the CDR3: TGTGCCAGTAGTTTTTCCTGGGACTCTGGGGCCAACGTCCTGACTTTC.

The V call is TRBV2, the J call TRBJ1-5; D is ambiguous. Germline V lookup: CDR1 SNHLY, CDR2 FYNNEI. The CDR3 contains 17 residues. The V end lost 4 bases, the J end lost 4 bases, and 20 bases lay between the germline ends. The CDR3 sequence is CASSVSRATDHNQPQHF. The CDR3 nucleotides are TGTGCCAGCAGTGTGTCGCGTGCAACTGACCATAATCAGCCCCAGCATTTT. The entire variable domain, with the rest obtained from reference TRBV2 and TRBJ1-5, is as follows: EPEVTQTPSHQVTQMGQEVILRCVPISNHLYFYWYRQILGQKVEFLVSFYNNEISEKSEIFDDQFSVERPDGSNFTLKIRSTKLEDSAMYFCASSVSRATDHNQPQHFGDGTRLSIL.

The chain joins TRBV5-1 to TRBJ2-7; 7 bases map to TRBD1. The germline gives CDR1 SGHRS, CDR2 YFSETQ. The CDR3 length is 13 residues. The V and J ends lost 2 bases and 5 bases, in that order; junction bases with no gene match: 4. The DNA of the CDR3 is TGCGCCAGCAGCTTCGACAGGGAGAACGAGCAGTACTTC. Its protein is CASSFDRENEQYF.

The chain is built from TRBV2 and TRBJ1-1, with 9 bases fitting TRBD1. Per the germline V gene, CDR1 is SNHLY and CDR2 is FYNNEI. The CDR3 spans 15 residues. V trimming: 2 bases; J trimming: 5 bases; junction bases outside the gene matches: 6. Here the CDR3 reads CASSEYGTGLTEAFF. The DNA of the CDR3 is TGTGCCAGCAGTGAATACGGGACAGGGTTGACTGAAGCTTTCTTT.

The rearrangement links TRBV7-9 to TRBJ1-1; D is uncertain. V lost 0 bases, J lost 3 bases, and 8 bases lay in between. CDR1 is SEHNR and CDR2 is FQNEAQ in the germline V gene (reference sequence). CDR3 length equals 14 residues. The CDR3 DNA is TGTGCCAGCAGCTTAGCGTCACTATACACTGAAGCTTTCTTT. Translated, it gives CASSLASLYTEAFF.

The sample holds one count of this clone. This chain links TRBV18 with TRBJ1-6, with 7 bases aligning to TRBD1. CDR1 is KGHSH, CDR2 LQKENI, per germline. This CDR3 is built from 15 residues. V gave up 3 bases and J gave up 8 bases; unmatched junction bases: 7. Here the CDR3 reads CASSPDREGHSPLHF. The CDR3 bases are TGTGCCAGCTCACCCGACAGGGAAGGGCATTCACCCCTCCACTTT.

V and J are TRBV10-2 and TRBJ2-7; D is ambiguous. Germline CDR1 is WSHSY and CDR2 is SAAADI. The CDR3 length is 11 residues. V was clipped by 4 bases and J by 1 base, with 2 bases between them. CDR3 in amino acids: CASSASYEQYF. In nucleotides, the CDR3 is TGCGCCAGCAGTGCTTCCTACGAGCAGTACTTC.

The chain combines TRBV19 with TRBJ2-1, with 9 bases identical to TRBD1. From germline, CDR1 is LNHDA and CDR2 SQIVND (reference sequence). V was pared by 9 bases and J by 2 bases, with 8 bases of the junction left unmatched. CDR3 length: 15 amino acids. The CDR3 DNA follows: TGTGCCAGCACCCGTGGGACAGGGCCCTACAATGAGCAGTTCTTC. This gives the protein CASTRGTGPYNEQFF.

The V gene is TRBV2, the J gene TRBJ1-2; TRBD1 agrees at 9 bases. The junction had 8 bases not matched to a gene; V was cut back by 6 bases and J by 6 bases. CDR1 is SNHLY, CDR2 FYNNEI, per germline. This CDR3 contains 14 residues. CDR3 DNA sequence: TGTGCCAGCAGCCTAGACAGGGGGATTGATGGCTACACCTTC. Residues: CASSLDRGIDGYTF.

This sequence joins TRBV10-1 and TRBJ2-1; TRBD2 matches at 14 bases. There are 16 residues in the CDR3. Germline V gene data show CDR1 as WNHNN and CDR2 as SYGVQD (reference sequence). V was clipped by 3 bases and J by 8 bases; unmatched bases: 6. The CDR3 here is CASSEFGTSGSDEQFF. CDR3 coding DNA: TGCGCCAGCAGTGAATTCGGGACTAGCGGGAGTGATGAGCAGTTCTTC.

The V gene is TRBV13, the J gene TRBJ1-2; TRBD1 matches at 7 bases. Trimming cost V 2 bases and J 4 bases; bases outside gene matches: 7. CDR3 length: 15 residues. Germline-derived CDR1 and CDR2 are PRHDT and FYEKMQ (reference sequence). DNA of the CDR3: TGTGCCAGCAGCTTACGAGGGGGCCGGGGCTATGGCTACACCTTC. It encodes CASSLRGGRGYGYTF.

The sample holds one count of this clone. The rearrangement joins TRBV19 to TRBJ1-5; maybe TRBD1 (6 bases). The CDR3 extends over 14 amino acids. V lost 3 bases, J lost 6 bases, and 12 bases lay in between. Germline loops: CDR1 LNHDA, CDR2 SQIVND (reference sequence). The CDR3 spells CASSIGGAGQPQHF. DNA for the CDR3: TGTGCCAGTAGTATTGGGGGCGCGGGTCAGCCCCAGCATTTT.

This clone was counted between two and nine times. CDR3 DNA: TGCGCCAGCAGCTTGGATGAGGGCGCCGGTGGCTACACCTTC. Translated, it gives CASSLDEGAGGYTF. The chain joins TRBV5-1 to TRBJ1-2; D is unresolved. CDR3 length equals 14 residues. Germline CDR1 reads SGHRS; CDR2 reads YFSETQ. V was trimmed by 0 bases and J by 7 bases, leaving 13 bases between them.

The chain recombines TRBV2 with TRBJ1-5; D not certain. CDR3 size: 14 residues. Trimming cost V 4 bases and J 1 base, with 8 bases left between them. The germline V gene has CDR1 SNHLY and CDR2 FYNNEI. For the CDR3, the DNA is TGTGCCAGCAGTGGGAAGGACAGCAATCAGCCCCAGCATTTT. Translation: CASSGKDSNQPQHF.